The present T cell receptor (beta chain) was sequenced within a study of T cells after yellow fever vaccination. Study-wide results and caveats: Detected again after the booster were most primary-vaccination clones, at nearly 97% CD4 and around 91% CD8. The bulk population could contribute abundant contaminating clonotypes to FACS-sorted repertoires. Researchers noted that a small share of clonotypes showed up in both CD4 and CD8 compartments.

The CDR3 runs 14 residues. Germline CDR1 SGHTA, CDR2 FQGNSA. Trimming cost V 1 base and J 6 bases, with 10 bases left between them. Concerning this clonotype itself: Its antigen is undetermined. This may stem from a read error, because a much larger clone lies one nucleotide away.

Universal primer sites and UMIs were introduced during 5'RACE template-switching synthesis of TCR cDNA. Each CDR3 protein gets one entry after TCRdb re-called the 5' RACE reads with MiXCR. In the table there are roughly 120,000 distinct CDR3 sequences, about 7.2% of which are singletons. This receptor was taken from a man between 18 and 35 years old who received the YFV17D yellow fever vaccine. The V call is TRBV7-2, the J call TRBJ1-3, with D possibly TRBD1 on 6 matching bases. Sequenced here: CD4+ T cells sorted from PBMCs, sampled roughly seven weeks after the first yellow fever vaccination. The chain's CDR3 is CASSLGAGVNTIYF. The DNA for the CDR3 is TGTGCCAGCAGCTTAGGGGCAGGGGTAAACACCATATATTTT.